The rows below give T cell receptor beta chains drawn from one sample of a study of blood T cell repertoires in COVID-19. Clones were read by immunoSEQ multiplex PCR, and TCRdb kept only the in-frame ones, dropping some. This sample has around 250,000 clones, with 70% to 90% found just once. Sequencing was done on a sample of peripheral blood. Source of these receptors: a man aged 55-75 years who had recovered from COVID-19. Both conserved end residues are part of each CDR3. The order of the fields is J gene, D gene, clone size, V gene, CDR3 DNA, CDR3 protein. A D gene is named only where the DNA matches it firmly. The size of a clone is reported for some rows only, either as once, few or many, or as a class for expanded clones.

>TRBJ2-7|.|.|TRBV5-6
TGTGCCAGCAGCCCCCTGGGCACGCAGTCCTACGAGCAGTACTTC
CASSPLGTQSYEQYF
>TRBJ2-1|TRBD2|.|TRBV14
TGTGCCAGCAGCCAACGAATAGCGGGAATTCGTGAGCAGTTCTTC
CASSQRIAGIREQFF
>TRBJ2-2|.|once|TRBV29-1
TGCAGCGTTGAATTACAGGAAACCGGGGAGCTGTTTTTT
CSVELQETGELFF
>TRBJ2-3|TRBD2|once|TRBV27
TGTGCCAGCAGTTTAGAGGGACTAGCGGGACTAGATACGCAGTATTTT
CASSLEGLAGLDTQYF
>TRBJ2-3|TRBD1|.|TRBV24-1
TGTGCCACCAGTGAGATGGACAGGGGGCGAACAGATACGCAGTATTTT
CATSEMDRGRTDTQYF
>TRBJ2-7|TRBD2|.|TRBV19
TGTGCCAGTAGGATAGCGGGGAGCTCCTACGAGCAGTACTTC
CASRIAGSSYEQYF
>TRBJ2-3|.|once|TRBV7-2
TGTGCCAGCAGACAACCCCTAGAGAGGGGGGGGGCAGATACGCAGTATTTT
CASRQPLERGGADTQYF
>TRBJ1-4|.|.|TRBV4-1
TGCGCCAGCAGCCAAGAGTTAGGGGGGGATGAAAAACTGTTTTTT
CASSQELGGDEKLFF
>TRBJ1-1|.|.|TRBV18
TGTGCCAGCTCAAAGGCGGTGAGCATTGGCATGAACACTGAAGCTTTCTTT
CASSKAVSIGMNTEAFF
>TRBJ1-6|.|.|TRBV6-5
TGTGCCAGCACCTGGTGGGACAACGGGAATTCACCCCTCCACTTT
CASTWWDNGNSPLHF
>TRBJ2-3|TRBD1|.|TRBV15
TGTGCCACCACCCCCGGGACAGGGTTCACAGATACGCAGTATTTT
CATTPGTGFTDTQYF
>TRBJ1-2|.|.|TRBV25-1
TGTGCCAGCAGTGTGGTCGGGAGTACTTATGGCTACACCTTC
CASSVVGSTYGYTF
>TRBJ2-4|TRBD1|.|TRBV6-5
TGTGCCAGCAGTCGTGTGACAGGGGGGGATGACATTCAGTACTTC
CASSRVTGGDDIQYF
>TRBJ2-3|TRBD1|.|TRBV5-6
TGTGCCAGCAGCATCCGGGACAGGGTAATAGATACGCAGTATTTT
CASSIRDRVIDTQYF
>TRBJ1-3|TRBD1|.|TRBV5-1
TGCGCCAGCAGCGCAGGGGGGTCAGGAAACACCATATATTTT
CASSAGGSGNTIYF
>TRBJ2-3|.|few|TRBV7-7
TGTGCTAGCAGCTTAGAAGGGAGTAGCACAGATACGCAGTATTTT
CASSLEGSSTDTQYF
>TRBJ1-5|TRBD1|.|TRBV27
TGTGCCAGCAGTTTACGCGGGACAGCACAAGGGCCCCAGCATTTT
CASSLRGTAQGPQHF
>TRBJ2-2|.|.|TRBV25-1
TGTGCCAGCAGTCTAGAGGGCGGGGAGCTGTTTTTT
CASSLEGGELFF
>TRBJ1-1|.|.|TRBV5-4
TGTGCCAGCAGCAATAGACAGCGGGCTGAAGCTTTCTTT
CASSNRQRAEAFF
>TRBJ2-7|TRBD1|.|TRBV5-6
TGTGCCAGCAGTCCCGGGACAGGGTCGTACGAGCAGTACTTC
CASSPGTGSYEQYF
>TRBJ1-5|.|.|TRBV19
TGTGCCAGTAGCGCGCGGACAGACCCTAATAGCAATCAGCCCCAGCATTTT
CASSARTDPNSNQPQHF
>TRBJ2-5|TRBD2|.|TRBV10-2
TGCGCCAGCAGTGAGTTGCTAGCGGGAAGTGGAGGAGAGACCCAGTACTTC
CASSELLAGSGGETQYF
>TRBJ2-7|TRBD1|.|TRBV3-1/TRBV3-2
TGTGCCAGCAGCCCGGACAGGGCCCAGGTCGAGCAGTACTTC
CASSPDRAQVEQYF
>TRBJ1-4|.|.|TRBV7-9
TGTGCCAGCAGCGAGGAAATTAGTGAAAAACTGTTTTTT
CASSEEISEKLFF
>TRBJ2-3|.|once|TRBV9
TGTGCCAGCAGCGTCGCGGGACTCCGCACAGATACGCAGTATTTT
CASSVAGLRTDTQYF
>TRBJ2-1|TRBD1|.|TRBV25-1
TGTGCCAGCGATGGTGACAGGGGGCGGGATGAGCAGTTCTTC
CASDGDRGRDEQFF
>TRBJ1-2|TRBD1|.|TRBV5-6
TGTGCCAGCAGACACCGGGACAGGGAGCTTGGCTACACCTTC
CASRHRDRELGYTF
>TRBJ2-7|.|.|TRBV6-5
TGTGCCAGCAGGTTCGACAGGAGTAGTGCCTACGAGCAGTACTTC
CASRFDRSSAYEQYF
>TRBJ1-1|TRBD1|.|TRBV7-2
TGTGCCAGCAGCAGGGACAGGTCGAACACTGAAGCTTTCTTT
CASSRDRSNTEAFF
>TRBJ1-2|TRBD1|once|TRBV5-1
TGCGCCAGCAGCGACGGGACAGGGGTGTATGGCTACACCTTC
CASSDGTGVYGYTF
>TRBJ2-3|TRBD1|.|TRBV6-4
TGTGCCAGCAGTGACACCTACTCACAGGGGGCTAGCACAGATACGCAGTATTTT
CASSDTYSQGASTDTQYF
>TRBJ2-1|.|.|TRBV13
TGTGCCAGCAGCTTAGGCGGAAGGGGTGGGCTAGCGCCACATATGGATGAGCAGTTCTTC
CASSLGGRGGLAPHMDEQFF
>TRBJ1-5|.|.|TRBV5-4
TGTGCCAGCAGCTCCAGAAATAGCAATCAGCCCCAGCATTTT
CASSSRNSNQPQHF
>TRBJ2-3|.|.|TRBV24-1
TGTGCCACCAGTGATCCGACAGTGTCAGATACGCAGTATTTT
CATSDPTVSDTQYF
>TRBJ2-7|.|.|TRBV29-1
TGCAGCGTTCTTGAGTTCGGCCCGATCCCGGCGCTTGTCGTGGAGATAACCTACGAGCAGTACTTC
CSVLEFGPIPALVVEITYEQYF
>TRBJ1-2|.|.|TRBV29-1
TGCAGCGCCGCGAGGTCGGGGGTTAACTATGGCTACACCTTC
CSAARSGVNYGYTF
>TRBJ2-5|TRBD2|.|TRBV3-1/TRBV3-2
TGTGCCAGCAGCCAAGGGGTAGCGGGAGGGTTTAAGACCCAGTACTTC
CASSQGVAGGFKTQYF